Each of the 9 T cell receptor beta chains below was sequenced from the same sample in a study of T cells in Graves' hyperthyroidism and ophthalmopathy. Researchers took RNA transcripts and amplified the TCR beta CDR3 regions from them. Primed by the HTBI set, a first-round RT-PCR was run on the TCR CDR3. TCRdb used MiXCR to reprocess the multiplex PCR reads, holding one entry per CDR3 protein. The sample lists 550,000 to 650,000 distinct CDR3 sequences, about 15% occurring once. Sequenced input: blood. The receptors shown here come from a woman aged 25 to 39 with Graves' hyperthyroidism that later progressed to Graves' ophthalmopathy.

This clonotype was recorded many times. This chain joins TRBV2 and TRBJ2-1, with 8 bases that match TRBD2. Germline loops: CDR1 SNHLY, CDR2 FYNNEI. The CDR3 is 19 residues long. V dropped 0 bases and J dropped 2; count of bases not matched to a gene: 12. The CDR3 coding sequence is TGTGCCAGCAGTGAAGCTGTTTTTTATCGCGGGAGGACCTACAATGAGCAGTTCTTC. It codes for CASSEAVFYRGRTYNEQFF.

This clonotype was seen at least ten times. The chain joins TRBV29-1 to TRBJ1-1; 11 nucleotides agree with TRBD1. With V trimmed by 2 bases and J by 4 bases, 3 bases remained unmatched. The CDR3 totals 14 residues. Germline V gene lookup returns CDR1 SQVTM and CDR2 ANQGSEA. The CDR3 here is CSVEQGQGVTEAFF. Written as DNA, the CDR3 is TGCAGCGTTGAACAGGGACAGGGGGTCACTGAAGCTTTCTTT. The variable domain in full, completed from reference TRBV29-1 and TRBJ1-1, reads SAVISQKPSRDICQRGTSLTIQCQVDSQVTMMFWYRQQPGQSLTLIATANQGSEATYESGFVIDKFPISRPNLTFSTLTVSNMSPEDSSIYLCSVEQGQGVTEAFFGQGTRLTVV.

This clonotype was counted many times. The rearrangement uses TRBV28 and TRBJ1-1; D gene unclear. The CDR3 runs 12 residues. V was trimmed by 1 base and J by 3 bases, leaving 3 bases between them. The germline gives CDR1 MDHEN, CDR2 SYDVKM. The CDR3 DNA is TGTGCCAGCAGTTTATCTCACACTGAAGCTTTCTTT. Amino acids: CASSLSHTEAFF.

The rearrangement joins TRBV7-9 to TRBJ2-5; TRBD1 aligns across 7 bases. Germline-derived CDR1 and CDR2 are SEHNR and FQNEAQ (reference sequence). The length of the CDR3 is 12 residues. J was trimmed by 13 bases and V by 5 bases; bases with no gene match: 10. DNA for the CDR3: TGTGCCAGCAGCCAGAGTGACAGGGATCGGTACTTC. Amino acid sequence: CASSQSDRDRYF.

This clonotype was recorded many times. The chain employs TRBV30 and TRBJ1-2, with D unresolved. V shed 0 bases and J shed 4 bases, with 6 bases lying between them. This CDR3 comprises 12 residues. CDR1 and CDR2 (germline): GTSNPN, SVGIG (reference sequence). The CDR3 nucleotides read TGTGCCTGGAGTGTGGAGGCCTATGGCTACACCTTC. As protein: CAWSVEAYGYTF.

The rearrangement uses TRBV6-1 and TRBJ2-1; D remains unclear. Germline values: CDR1 MNHNS, CDR2 SASEGT. V shed 5 bases and J shed 6 bases, with 11 bases lying between them. This CDR3 comprises 13 residues. CDR3 sequence: CASSQIPRNEQFF. The CDR3, as DNA: TGTGCCAGCAGTCAGATCCCGCGCAATGAGCAGTTCTTC.

This clonotype has ten or more counts. The rearrangement links TRBV11-2 to TRBJ1-2, with D possibly TRBD1 on 5 matching bases. The V gene's germline CDR1 is SGHAT and CDR2 FQNNGV. Trimming shortened V by 6 bases and J by 7 bases, and 15 bases separated the two germline ends. The CDR3 has 13 amino acids. CDR3 bases: TGTGCCAGCAGTTCTAGCTGGGACGCTGGCTACACCTTC. Protein product: CASSSSWDAGYTF.

Only a few counts were recorded for this clonotype. The V gene is TRBV4-2, the J gene TRBJ1-6; D is undetermined. The CDR3 is made up of 19 amino acids. Germline V gives CDR1 LGHNA, CDR2 YNFKEQ. Trimming stripped 0 bases from V and 3 bases from J, with 18 bases between. CDR3 sequence (DNA): TGTGCCAGCAGCCAAGATGTTGGGGTAGTGGGGTACTATAATTCACCCCTCCACTTT. It specifies CASSQDVGVVGYYNSPLHF.

The chain combines TRBV27 with TRBJ2-2, with 8 bases that match TRBD1. CDR3 length: 14 residues. Germline trimming cut 2 bases from V and 7 bases from J; bases unmatched to any gene: 3. Germline V CDR1 and CDR2: MNHEY, SMNVEV (reference sequence). The CDR3 coding sequence is TGTGCCAGCAGTTTACAGGGGGCGTTCGGGGAGCTGTTTTTT. Amino acids: CASSLQGAFGELFF.